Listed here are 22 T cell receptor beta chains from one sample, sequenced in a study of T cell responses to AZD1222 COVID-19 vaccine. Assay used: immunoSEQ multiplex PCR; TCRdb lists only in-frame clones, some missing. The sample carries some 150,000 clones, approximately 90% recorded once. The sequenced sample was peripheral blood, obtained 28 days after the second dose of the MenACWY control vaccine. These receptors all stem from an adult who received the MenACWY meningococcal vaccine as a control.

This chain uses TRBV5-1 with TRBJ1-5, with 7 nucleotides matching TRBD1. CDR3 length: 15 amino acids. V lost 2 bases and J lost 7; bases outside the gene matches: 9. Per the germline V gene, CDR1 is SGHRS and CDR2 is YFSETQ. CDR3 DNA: TGCGCCAGCAGCTTTCAAGGGGGCCGGGGACAGCCCCAGCATTTT. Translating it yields CASSFQGGRGQPQHF. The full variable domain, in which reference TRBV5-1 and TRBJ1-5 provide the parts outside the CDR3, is KAGVTQTPRYLIKTRGQQVTLSCSPISGHRSVSWYQQTPGQGLQFLFEYFSETQRNKGNFPGRFSGRQFSNSRSEMNVSTLELGDSALYLCASSFQGGRGQPQHFGDGTRLSIL.

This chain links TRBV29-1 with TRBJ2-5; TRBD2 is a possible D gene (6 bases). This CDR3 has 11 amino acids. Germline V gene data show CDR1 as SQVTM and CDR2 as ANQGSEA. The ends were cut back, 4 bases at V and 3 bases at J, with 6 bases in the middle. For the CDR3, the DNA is TGCAGCGTTGGGGGGGAAGAGACCCAGTACTTC. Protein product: CSVGGEETQYF.

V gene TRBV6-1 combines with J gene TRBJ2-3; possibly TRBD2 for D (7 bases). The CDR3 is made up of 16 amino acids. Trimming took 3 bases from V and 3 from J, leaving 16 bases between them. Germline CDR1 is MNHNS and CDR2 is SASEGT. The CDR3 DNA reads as TGTGCCAGCAGTGACTTGGGGGCGGGAGAAACAGATACGCAGTATTTT. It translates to CASSDLGAGETDTQYF.

The CDR3: CASSLDPGGGNTIYF. The CDR3 coding sequence is TGTGCCAGCAGCTTAGATCCAGGGGGTGGAAACACCATATATTTT. This chain uses TRBV7-2 with TRBJ1-3; 7 nucleotides agree with TRBD1. Germline-derived CDR1 and CDR2 are SGHTA and FQGNSA. The ends lost 1 base at V and 3 bases at J; junction bases unmatched: 3. This CDR3 has 15 amino acids. Variable domain in full (rest from reference TRBV7-2 and TRBJ1-3): GAGVSQSPSNKVTEKGKDVELRCDPISGHTALYWYRQSLGQGLEFLIYFQGNSAPDKSGLPSDRFSAERTGGSVSTLTIQRTQQEDSAVYLCASSLDPGGGNTIYFGEGSWLTVV.

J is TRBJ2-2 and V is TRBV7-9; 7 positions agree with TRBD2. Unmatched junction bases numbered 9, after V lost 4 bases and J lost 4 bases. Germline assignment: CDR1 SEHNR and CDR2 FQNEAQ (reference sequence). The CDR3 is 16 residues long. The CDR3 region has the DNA TGTGCCAGCAGCTCCCTAGCGGAGGCCCTCACCGGGGAGCTGTTTTTT. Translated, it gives CASSSLAEALTGELFF.

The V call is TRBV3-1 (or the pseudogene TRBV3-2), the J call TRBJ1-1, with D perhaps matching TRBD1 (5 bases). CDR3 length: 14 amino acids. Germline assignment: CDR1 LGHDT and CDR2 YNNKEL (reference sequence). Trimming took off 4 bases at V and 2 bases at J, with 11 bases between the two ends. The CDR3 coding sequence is TGTGCCAGCAGCCCCCCCCAGGGCAACACTGAAGCTTTCTTT. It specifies CASSPPQGNTEAFF.

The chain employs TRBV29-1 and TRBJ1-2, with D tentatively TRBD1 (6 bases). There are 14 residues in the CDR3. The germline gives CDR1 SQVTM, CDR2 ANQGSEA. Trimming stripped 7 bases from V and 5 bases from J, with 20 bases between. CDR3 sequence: CSAQKGGVGYGYTF. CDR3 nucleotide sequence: TGCAGCGCTCAGAAGGGGGGCGTAGGTTATGGCTACACCTTC.

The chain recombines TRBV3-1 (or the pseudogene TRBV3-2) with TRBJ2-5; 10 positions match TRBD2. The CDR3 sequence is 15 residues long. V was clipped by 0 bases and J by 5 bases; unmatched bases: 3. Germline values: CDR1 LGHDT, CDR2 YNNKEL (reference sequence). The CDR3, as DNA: TGTGCCAGCAGCCAAGACTCTAGCGGGAGTGAGACCCAGTACTTC. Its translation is CASSQDSSGSETQYF.

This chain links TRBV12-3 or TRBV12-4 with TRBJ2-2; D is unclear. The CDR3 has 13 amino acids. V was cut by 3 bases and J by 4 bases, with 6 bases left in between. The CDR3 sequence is CASSFQTTGELFF. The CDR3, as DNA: TGTGCCAGCAGTTTTCAGACCACCGGGGAGCTGTTTTTT.

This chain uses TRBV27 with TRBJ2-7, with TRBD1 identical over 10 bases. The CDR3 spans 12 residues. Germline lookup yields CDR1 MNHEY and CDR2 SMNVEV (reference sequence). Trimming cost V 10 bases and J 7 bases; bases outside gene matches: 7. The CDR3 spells CATGTGALEQYF. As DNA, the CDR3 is TGTGCCACCGGGACAGGGGCCCTAGAGCAGTACTTC.

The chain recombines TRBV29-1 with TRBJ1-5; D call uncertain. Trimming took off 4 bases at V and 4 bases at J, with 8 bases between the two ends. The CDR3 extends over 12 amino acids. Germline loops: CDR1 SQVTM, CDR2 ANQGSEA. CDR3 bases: TGCAGCGTTGGTTCCAATAATCAGCCCCAGCATTTT. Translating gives CSVGSNNQPQHF.

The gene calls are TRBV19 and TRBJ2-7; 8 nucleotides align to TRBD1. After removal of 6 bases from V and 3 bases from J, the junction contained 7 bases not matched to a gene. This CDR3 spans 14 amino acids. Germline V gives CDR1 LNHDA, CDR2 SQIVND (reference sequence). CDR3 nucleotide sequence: TGTGCCAGTAGGCGGAACAGGGGGGACTACGAGCAGTACTTC. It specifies CASRRNRGDYEQYF.

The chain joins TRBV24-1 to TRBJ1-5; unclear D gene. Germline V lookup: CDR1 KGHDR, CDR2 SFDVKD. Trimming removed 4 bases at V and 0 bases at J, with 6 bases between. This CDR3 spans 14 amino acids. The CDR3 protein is CATSDPYSNQPQHF. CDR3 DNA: TGTGCCACCAGTGACCCTTATAGCAATCAGCCCCAGCATTTT.

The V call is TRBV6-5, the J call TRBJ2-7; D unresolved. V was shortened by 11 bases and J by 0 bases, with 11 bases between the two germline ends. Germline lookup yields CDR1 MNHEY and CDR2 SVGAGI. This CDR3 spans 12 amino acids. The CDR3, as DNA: TGTGCCTGCTCGCTGAGCTCCTACGAGCAGTACTTC. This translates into CACSLSSYEQYF.

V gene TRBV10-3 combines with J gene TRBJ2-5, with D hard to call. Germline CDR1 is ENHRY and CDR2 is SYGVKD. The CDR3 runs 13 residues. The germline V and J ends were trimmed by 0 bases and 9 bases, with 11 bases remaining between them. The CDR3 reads CAISESGNVAQYF. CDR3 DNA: TGTGCCATCAGTGAGTCAGGGAACGTCGCCCAGTACTTC.

The CDR3 reads CASSQDGLAGVSDTQYF. As DNA, the CDR3 is TGCGCCAGCAGCCAAGATGGACTAGCGGGAGTTTCGGATACGCAGTATTTT. This chain uses TRBV4-3 with TRBJ2-3; 13 positions agree with TRBD2. V was clipped by 0 bases and J by 6 bases; unmatched bases: 6. The CDR3 loop spans 17 amino acids. In germline, CDR1 is LGHNA, CDR2 YSLEER.

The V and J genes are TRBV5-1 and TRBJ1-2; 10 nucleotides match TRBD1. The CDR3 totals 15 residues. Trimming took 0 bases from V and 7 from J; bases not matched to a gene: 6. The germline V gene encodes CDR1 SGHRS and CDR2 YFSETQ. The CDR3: CASSLEGTGVAGYTF. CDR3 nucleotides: TGCGCCAGCAGCTTGGAAGGGACAGGGGTTGCTGGCTACACCTTC.

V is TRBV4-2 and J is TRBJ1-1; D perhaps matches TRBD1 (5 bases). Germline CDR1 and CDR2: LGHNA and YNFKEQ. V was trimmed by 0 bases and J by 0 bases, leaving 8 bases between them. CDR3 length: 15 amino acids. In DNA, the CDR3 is TGTGCCAGCAGCCAAGAACCGGGACTGAACACTGAAGCTTTCTTT. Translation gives CASSQEPGLNTEAFF.

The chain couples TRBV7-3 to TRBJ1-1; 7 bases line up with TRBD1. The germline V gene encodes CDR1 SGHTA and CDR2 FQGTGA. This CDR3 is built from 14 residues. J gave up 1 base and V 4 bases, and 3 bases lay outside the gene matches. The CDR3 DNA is TGTGCCAGCAGCTCCGGACAGGCGAACACTGAAGCTTTCTTT. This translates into CASSSGQANTEAFF.

In nucleotides, the CDR3 is TGTGCCAGCACTCTAGGATTCGCGCAGTACTTC. It encodes CASTLGFAQYF. The rearrangement joins TRBV28 to TRBJ2-7; D gene unclear. Trimming took off 7 bases at V and 9 bases at J, with 13 bases between the two ends. Germline loops: CDR1 MDHEN, CDR2 SYDVKM. CDR3 length: 11 residues. The variable domain in full, completed from reference TRBV28 and TRBJ2-7, reads DVKVTQSSRYLVKRTGEKVFLECVQDMDHENMFWYRQDPGLGLRLIYFSYDVKMKEKGDIPEGYSVSREKKERFSLILESASTNQTSMYLCASTLGFAQYFGPGTRLTVT.

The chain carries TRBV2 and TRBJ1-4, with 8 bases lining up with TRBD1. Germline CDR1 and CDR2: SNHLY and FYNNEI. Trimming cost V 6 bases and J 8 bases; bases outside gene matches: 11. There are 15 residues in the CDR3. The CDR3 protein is CASSPRTGSVEKLFF. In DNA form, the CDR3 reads TGTGCCAGCAGCCCCCGGACAGGGAGTGTCGAAAAACTGTTTTTT.

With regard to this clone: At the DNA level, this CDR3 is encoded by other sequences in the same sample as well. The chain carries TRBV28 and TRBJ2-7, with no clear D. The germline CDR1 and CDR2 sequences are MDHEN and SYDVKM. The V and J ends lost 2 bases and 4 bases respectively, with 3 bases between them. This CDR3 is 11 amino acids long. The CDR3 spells CASSLGYEQYF. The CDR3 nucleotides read TGTGCCAGCAGTTTAGGGTACGAGCAGTACTTC.